The source of this TCR beta chain is a study of spatial heterogeneity in lung cancer. The overall study: Raw reads contained each unique TCR and UMI combination more than ten times on average.

This clonotype has at least ten counts. Time point defined: sample taken at primary tumor resection. Whole RNA obtained from tumor, nontumor lung or frozen PBMC underwent sequencing without sorting. TCR cDNA molecules were tagged individually, and each one carried a unique molecular identifier. TCRdb reprocessed the 5' RACE reads via MiXCR and lists one record per CDR3 protein. This table holds 30,000 to 45,000 distinct CDR3 sequences, around 7.5% found once. Germline V gene sequence: CDR1 LNHDA, CDR2 SQIVND (reference sequence). Between the trimmed V and J ends, which lost 4 bases and 3 bases, there was a span of 19 bases. The CDR3 extends over 17 amino acids.

The specimen was PBMCs, collected at surgery. This receptor was obtained from a male donor with early-stage non-small cell lung cancer. The rearrangement links TRBV19 to TRBJ2-1; no clear D gene. CDR3 in amino acids: CASSTHRDFDVYNEQFF. Here the CDR3 DNA reads TGTGCCAGTAGTACTCACCGCGATTTCGATGTCTACAATGAGCAGTTCTTC.